This T cell receptor beta chain was documented in a study of cytomegalovirus exposure and HLA in healthy donors. Germline CDR1 is SGHAT and CDR2 is FQNNGV. This CDR3 is 13 amino acids long. V lost 7 bases, J lost 0 bases, and 10 bases lay in between. The PCR employed 60 Vbeta primers together with 13 Jbeta primers. Profiled with immunoSEQ multiplex PCR; TCRdb holds only in-frame clones, not every one. The sample has under 90,000 clones; 60% to 70% are singletons. The sequenced sample consisted of PBMCs. The sequence was collected from a middle-aged man in good health and CMV-seropositive. V and J are TRBV11-2 and TRBJ2-7, with D possibly matching TRBD2 (5 bases). The CDR3 here is CASKFGDSYEQYF. CDR3 DNA sequence: TGTGCCAGCAAATTCGGGGACTCCTACGAGCAGTACTTC.